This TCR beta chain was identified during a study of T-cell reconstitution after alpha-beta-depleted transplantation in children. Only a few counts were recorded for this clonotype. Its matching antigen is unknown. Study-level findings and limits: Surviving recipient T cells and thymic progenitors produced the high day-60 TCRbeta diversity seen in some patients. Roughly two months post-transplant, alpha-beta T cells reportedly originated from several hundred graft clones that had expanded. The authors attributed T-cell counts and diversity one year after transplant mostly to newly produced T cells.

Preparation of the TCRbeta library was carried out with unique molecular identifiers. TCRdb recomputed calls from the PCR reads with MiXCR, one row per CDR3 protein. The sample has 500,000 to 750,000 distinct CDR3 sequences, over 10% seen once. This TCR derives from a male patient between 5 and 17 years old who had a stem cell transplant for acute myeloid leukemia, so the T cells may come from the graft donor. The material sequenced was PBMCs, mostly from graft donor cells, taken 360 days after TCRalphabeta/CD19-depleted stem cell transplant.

This CDR3 is CASSLEGRGNEKLFF. CDR3 nucleotides: TGTGCCAGCAGCTTAGAAGGACGGGGAAATGAAAAACTGTTTTTT. The V and J genes are TRBV7-9 and TRBJ1-4; D is uncertain. Per the germline V gene, CDR1 is SEHNR and CDR2 is FQNEAQ (reference sequence). The length of the CDR3 is 15 residues. V was pared by 1 base and J by 5 bases, with 11 bases between.